One sample yielded the 11 T cell receptor beta chains listed below, sequenced in a study of identical twins. From the 5' RACE reads, TCRdb called clonotypes with MiXCR, one entry per CDR3 protein. The data contain 1.5 million to 2 million distinct CDR3 sequences, around 33% of them seen just once; the ten biggest clones take up less than 0.35%. Sequencing used cord blood. The receptors come from a newborn girl in good health.

The gene calls are TRBV11-2 and TRBJ1-3, with unresolved D. V gave up 6 bases and J gave up 0 bases, with 18 bases separating them. The germline V gene has CDR1 SGHAT and CDR2 FQNNGV. CDR3 length equals 17 residues. CDR3 amino acids: CASRSFRGRSSGNTIYF. The CDR3 bases are TGTGCCAGCAGAAGCTTTAGAGGGAGAAGCTCTGGAAACACCATATATTTT.

The chain joins TRBV20-1 to TRBJ2-1; 9 bases line up with TRBD2. CDR1 and CDR2 from the germline V gene are DFQATT and SNEGSKA (reference sequence). CDR3 length: 21 amino acids. J gave up 0 bases and V 6 bases, and 24 bases lay outside the gene matches. In DNA form, the CDR3 reads TGCAGTGCAGGTTCCCGTGGCGGGAGGGCCTTGCAAGTGGGCTCCTACAATGAGCAGTTCTTC. Amino acid sequence: CSAGSRGGRALQVGSYNEQFF.

The V gene is TRBV9, the J gene TRBJ1-2; no firm D call. CDR3 length equals 12 residues. Germline V gene data show CDR1 as SGDLS and CDR2 as YYNGEE. V lost 4 bases and J 8 bases, leaving 12 bases between the germline ends. CDR3 in DNA: TGTGCCAGCAGCTTCATAACGGGGGGCTACACCTTC. Translation: CASSFITGGYTF.

A few counts support this clonotype. The V call is TRBV12-3 or TRBV12-4, the J call TRBJ2-1; tentative D call: TRBD1 (5 bases). CDR3 length: 12 residues. Trimming cost V 7 bases and J 10 bases, with 14 bases left between them. In nucleotides, the CDR3 is TGTGCCAGCAATGGGGCCCTAAGAGAGCAGTTCTTC. Protein sequence: CASNGALREQFF.

This clonotype has a single count. The rearrangement uses TRBV20-1 and TRBJ2-1; TRBD2 matches 11 bases. The germline V gene encodes CDR1 DFQATT and CDR2 SNEGSKA (reference sequence). The CDR3 totals 14 residues. J was trimmed by 4 bases and V by 6 bases; bases with no gene match: 5. In nucleotides, the CDR3 is TGCAGTGCCCGACTAGCGGGGAAATACAATGAGCAGTTCTTC. Protein sequence: CSARLAGKYNEQFF.

This sequence joins TRBV20-1 and TRBJ2-3; TRBD1 matches 9 bases. V gave up 6 bases and J gave up 0 bases; unmatched junction bases: 4. This CDR3 has 14 amino acids. Germline-derived CDR1 and CDR2 are DFQATT and SNEGSKA (reference sequence). CDR3 loop: CSAPTGGSTDTQYF. The CDR3 DNA reads as TGCAGTGCGCCGACAGGGGGGAGCACAGATACGCAGTATTTT.

This clonotype occurred many times. V is TRBV6-5 and J is TRBJ2-5; 8 bases are a match to TRBD2. The CDR3 has 15 residues. The trim removed 4 bases at V and 1 base at J, leaving 5 bases unmatched. The germline V gene encodes CDR1 MNHEY and CDR2 SVGAGI. Here the CDR3 reads CASSSSGGVQETQYF. For the CDR3, the DNA is TGTGCCAGCAGTTCCTCGGGAGGGGTCCAAGAGACCCAGTACTTC.

This clonotype was recorded only once. A much larger clone differs from this one at a single base, so this may be a read error. V is TRBV2 and J is TRBJ2-1; D might be TRBD1 or TRBD2, each matching 6 bases. CDR1 is SNHLY, CDR2 FYNNEI, per germline. The CDR3 sequence is 16 residues long. With 7 bases removed from V and 0 bases from J, the gap between germline ends came to 16 bases. The CDR3 DNA is TGTGCCAGCACCAAGCCGGGGGCCAGCTCCTACAATGAGCAGTTCTTC. The encoded protein is CASTKPGASSYNEQFF.

This chain connects TRBV20-1 to TRBJ1-4; 9 bases are a match to TRBD1. Trimming at V came to 3 bases and at J to 3 bases, leaving 17 bases not matched to a gene. The CDR3 is 19 amino acids. Germline-derived CDR1 and CDR2 are DFQATT and SNEGSKA (reference sequence). CDR3 region: CSARVLVDTGGDSNEKLFF. The CDR3 DNA is TGCAGTGCTAGGGTCTTGGTGGATACAGGGGGCGATTCTAATGAAAAACTGTTTTTT.

The chain couples TRBV6-2 or TRBV6-3 to TRBJ2-5; 7 nucleotides align to TRBD2. The V gene end was trimmed by 2 bases and the J gene end by 11 bases; junction bases not matched to a gene: 11. This CDR3 is 14 amino acids long. Per the germline V gene, CDR1 is MNHEY and CDR2 is SVGEGT. The chain's CDR3 is CASSYRTRQDEQYF. The CDR3 DNA sequence: TGTGCCAGCAGTTACCGGACTAGGCAGGATGAGCAGTACTTC.

This clonotype showed up just a few times. Relative to the germline gene, one junction end is altered; a read error may explain this. The chain couples TRBV5-1 to TRBJ2-3, with 8 positions matching TRBD2. In germline, CDR1 is SGHRS, CDR2 YFSETQ. This CDR3 region has 16 residues. The CDR3 DNA sequence: TGTGCCAGCAGCTCGGGGAATAGCGGGGCCACAGATACGCAGTATTTT. This encodes CASSSGNSGATDTQYF.